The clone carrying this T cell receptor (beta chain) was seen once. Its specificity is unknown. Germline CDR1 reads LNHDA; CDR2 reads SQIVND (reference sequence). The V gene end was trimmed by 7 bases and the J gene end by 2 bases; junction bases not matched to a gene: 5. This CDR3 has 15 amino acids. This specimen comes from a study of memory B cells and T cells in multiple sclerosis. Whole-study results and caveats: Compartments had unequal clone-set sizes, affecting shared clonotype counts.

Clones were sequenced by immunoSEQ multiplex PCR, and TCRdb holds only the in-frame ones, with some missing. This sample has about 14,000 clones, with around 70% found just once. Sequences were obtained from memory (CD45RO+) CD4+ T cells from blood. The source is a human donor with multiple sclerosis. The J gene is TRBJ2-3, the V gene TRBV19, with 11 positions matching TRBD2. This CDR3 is CASNPSGRPTDTQYF. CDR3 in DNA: TGTGCCAGTAATCCTAGCGGGAGGCCCACAGATACGCAGTATTTT.